This TCR beta chain originates from a study of CD8 T cells in ankylosing spondylitis. The CDR3 extends over 15 amino acids. Trimming removed 5 bases from V and 3 bases from J; junction bases left unmatched: 9. Germline assignment: CDR1 SGHRS and CDR2 YFSETQ. Study-level findings and limits: Made up of fewer than ten highly homologous variants, a TCR beta motif appeared characteristic of ankylosing spondylitis blood. Matched ankylosing spondylitis synovial fluid reportedly contained a significantly enriched population of disease-linked clones. Certain motif variants had earlier been reported in reactive arthritis synovial fluid and blood.

It was by quantitative 5'-RACE with molecular barcodes that TCR beta libraries were made. TCRdb re-derived calls from the 5' RACE reads in MiXCR, one entry per CDR3 protein. The sample records some 340,000 distinct CDR3 sequences, approximately 14% being singletons. This clonotype appeared a few times. Its matching antigen is unknown. Material: blood, either unsorted or a sorted T cell fraction (not recorded which). The chain is built from TRBV5-1 and TRBJ2-5; 8 nucleotides match TRBD1. The TCR was taken from a male donor with ankylosing spondylitis or in good health (not recorded which). CDR3: CASRPQGASKETQYF. The DNA of the CDR3 is TGCGCCAGCAGGCCTCAGGGGGCTTCCAAAGAGACCCAGTACTTC. The full variable domain, in which reference TRBV5-1 and TRBJ2-5 provide the parts outside the CDR3, is KAGVTQTPRYLIKTRGQQVTLSCSPISGHRSVSWYQQTPGQGLQFLFEYFSETQRNKGNFPGRFSGRQFSNSRSEMNVSTLELGDSALYLCASRPQGASKETQYFGPGTRLLVL.